Shown below are 25 T cell receptor beta chains from a single sample sequenced in a study of T cells in Graves' hyperthyroidism and ophthalmopathy (dated by TCRdb to between 2017 and 2020). The method behind the library was multiplex PCR. The sequencer was an Illumina HiSeq 2000. TCR beta CDR3 regions were amplified from RNA transcripts. The first round of RT-PCR for the TCR CDR3 was performed with the HTBI primer set and the Qiagen OneStep RT-PCR kit. Clones were called with MiXCR by TCRdb after fastp trimmed the public reads at Q25, and only in-frame beta chains were retained. Rows with one shared CDR3 protein collapse into an entry with the most common genes and DNA. The sample table holds 300,000 to 450,000 distinct CDR3 sequences, of which around 13% were seen once. Roughly 9.6% of the sample is taken by the ten largest. The sample comprised blood. The receptors shown here come from a woman aged 55-69 years with Graves' hyperthyroidism.

The genes are TRBV29-1 and TRBJ1-4, with 9 bases that match TRBD1. Trimming removed 4 bases from V and 4 bases from J; junction bases left unmatched: 10. CDR1 and CDR2 from the germline V gene are SQVTM and ANQGSEA. The CDR3 extends over 16 amino acids. CDR3 loop: CSVVVVPGQGNEKLFF. The CDR3 region has the DNA TGCAGCGTTGTGGTTGTGCCGGGACAGGGTAATGAAAAACTGTTTTTT.

This clonotype was counted a few times. The chain couples TRBV13 to TRBJ2-1; 8 nucleotides agree with TRBD2. With 8 bases clipped from V and 4 bases from J, the junction kept 10 bases outside the gene matches. Per germline, CDR1 PRHDT and CDR2 FYEKMQ (reference sequence). The CDR3 has 15 amino acids. The CDR3 nucleotides read TGTGCCAGCGCATTCGGGCTAGCGGGTTACAATGAGCAGTTCTTC. Its translation is CASAFGLAGYNEQFF.

This clonotype was observed many times. This chain uses TRBV28 with TRBJ1-5; 8 bases align to TRBD1. The germline V gene encodes CDR1 MDHEN and CDR2 SYDVKM. The V gene end was trimmed by 7 bases and the J gene end by 0 bases; junction bases not matched to a gene: 8. The CDR3 covers 16 residues. The CDR3 coding sequence is TGTGCCAGCAACCCACAGGGGGAGGGTAGCAATCAGCCCCAGCATTTT. Translated, it gives CASNPQGEGSNQPQHF.

This rearrangement joins TRBV29-1 to TRBJ2-5, with D perhaps TRBD1 or TRBD2 (6 bases each). The CDR3 sequence is 12 residues long. The V and J ends lost 7 bases and 7 bases respectively, with 16 bases between them. Germline V lookup: CDR1 SQVTM, CDR2 ANQGSEA. CDR3 in DNA: TGCAGCGCCGGGCCACAGGGAGGGACCCAGTACTTC. It codes for CSAGPQGGTQYF.

This clonotype was seen a handful of times. This chain links TRBV6-6 with TRBJ2-5, with 7 positions matching TRBD2. Germline CDR1 and CDR2: MNHNY and SVGAGI (reference sequence). The ends lost 0 bases at V and 4 bases at J; junction bases unmatched: 5. The CDR3 covers 15 residues. CDR3: CASSYSLAGAETQYF. The CDR3 DNA reads TGTGCCAGCAGTTACTCCCTCGCGGGAGCAGAGACCCAGTACTTC.

The chain couples TRBV7-8 to TRBJ1-3; D perhaps matches TRBD1 (6 bases). Trimming left V 2 bases short and J 6 bases short, with 11 bases between. CDR1 and CDR2 from the germline V gene are SGHVS and FQNEAQ. CDR3 length: 14 amino acids. The CDR3 is CASSLRAGENTIYF. The CDR3 coding sequence is TGTGCCAGCAGCTTACGGGCAGGGGAAAACACCATATATTTT.

This clonotype was counted a few times. The chain combines TRBV12-3 or TRBV12-4 with TRBJ1-1; unclear D gene. V gave up 8 bases and J gave up 3 bases, with 7 bases separating them. This CDR3 has 11 amino acids. The CDR3 DNA follows: TGTGCCAGCGCCGGCGACACTGAAGCTTTCTTT. Translation: CASAGDTEAFF.

This clonotype was found a few times. The rearrangement joins TRBV10-3 to TRBJ2-2; weak D call: TRBD1 (5 bases). V lost 0 bases and J 1 base, leaving 6 bases between the germline ends. From germline, CDR1 is ENHRY and CDR2 SYGVKD. This CDR3 contains 15 residues. In DNA, the CDR3 is TGTGCCATCAGTGAGTCGCAGGGGAACACCGGGGAGCTGTTTTTT. It translates to CAISESQGNTGELFF.

This clonotype was seen repeatedly, ten times or more. This sequence joins TRBV11-2 and TRBJ2-4, with 9 nucleotides matching TRBD2. The CDR3 runs 14 residues. V gave up 5 bases and J gave up 10 bases; unmatched junction bases: 9. Germline values: CDR1 SGHAT, CDR2 FQNNGV. The CDR3 nucleotides are TGTGCCAGCAGCGGCGGGACTAGCAATCGGATTCAGTACTTC. Protein: CASSGGTSNRIQYF.

The gene calls are TRBV5-1 and TRBJ2-7, with a possible D match to TRBD2 (5 bases). CDR1 and CDR2 from the germline V gene are SGHRS and YFSETQ. Trimming removed 0 bases at V and 7 bases at J, with 11 bases between. The CDR3 contains 13 residues. CDR3 coding DNA: TGCGCCAGCAGCTTGGGAGGGCCCTCGGAGCAGTACTTC. It specifies CASSLGGPSEQYF.

As to this clonotype: With a much larger clone just one base away, this may be a read error. The chain links TRBV7-9 to TRBJ2-7; 9 bases map to TRBD1. Germline V lookup: CDR1 SEHNR, CDR2 FQNEAQ (reference sequence). This CDR3 has 17 amino acids. The V segment lost 3 bases and the J segment 5 bases; nucleotides outside the gene matches: 14. The CDR3: CASSFLPGTGRSHEQYF. Here the CDR3 DNA reads TGTGCCAGCAGCTTTCTACCCGGGACAGGGAGATCCCACGAGCAGTACTTC.

The gene calls are TRBV27 and TRBJ2-1; no reliable D call. In germline, CDR1 is MNHEY, CDR2 SMNVEV (reference sequence). The CDR3 consists of 15 residues. Trimming stripped 2 bases from V and 9 bases from J, with 17 bases between. The CDR3 DNA reads as TGTGCCAGCAGTTTAGGTGGGCAGTACTCCGGTGAGCAGTTCTTC. This gives the protein CASSLGGQYSGEQFF.

This clonotype was seen many times. The rearrangement links TRBV2 to TRBJ2-7; D is possibly TRBD2 (5 bases). The CDR3 is 12 residues long. Germline CDR1 is SNHLY and CDR2 is FYNNEI. CDR3 DNA: TGTGCGGCCAGTCGGGGCTCCTACGAGCAGTACTTC. Amino acid sequence: CAASRGSYEQYF.

This clonotype has just a few counts. The V call is TRBV19, the J call TRBJ2-2; D may be TRBD1 or TRBD2 (7 bases each). Germline assignment: CDR1 LNHDA and CDR2 SQIVND (reference sequence). Trimming stripped 6 bases from V and 6 bases from J, with 14 bases between. This CDR3 spans 14 amino acids. CDR3 nucleotides: TGTGCCAGTAGCACTCCAGGGGGGGCCGGGGAGCTGTTTTTT. It is translated as CASSTPGGAGELFF.

Only a few counts were recorded for this clonotype. This chain joins TRBV19 and TRBJ2-3, with TRBD2 as a possible D gene (5 bases). This CDR3 region has 14 residues. The V end was cut by 4 bases, the J end by 6 bases, with 14 bases between. Germline V gene data show CDR1 as LNHDA and CDR2 as SQIVND (reference sequence). CDR3 region: CASSRPGMGDTQYF. The CDR3 region has the DNA TGTGCCAGTAGTAGGCCGGGAATGGGTGATACGCAGTATTTT.

In this sample, this clonotype turned up many times. The chain combines TRBV11-2 with TRBJ2-1, with 11 bases lining up with TRBD2. The CDR3 extends over 17 amino acids. Losses at the gene ends were 5 bases for V and 7 bases for J; bases not matched to a gene: 13. Germline V CDR1 and CDR2: SGHAT, FQNNGV. CDR3 DNA sequence: TGTGCCAGCAGCCCCTTAGCGGGAGGGCTCTCCGGGAATGAGCAGTTCTTC. It yields the protein CASSPLAGGLSGNEQFF.

The rearrangement links TRBV6-1 to TRBJ2-5; D unclear. Germline lookup yields CDR1 MNHNS and CDR2 SASEGT. The CDR3 has 11 amino acids. V shed 8 bases and J shed 7 bases, with 11 bases lying between them. The CDR3 DNA sequence: TGTGCCAGCCGATCCCTGGGGACCCAGTACTTC. Its protein product is CASRSLGTQYF.

This clonotype was seen repeatedly, ten times or more. The gene calls are TRBV5-1 and TRBJ2-1; TRBD2 matches 9 bases. Germline V gives CDR1 SGHRS, CDR2 YFSETQ. The CDR3 loop spans 17 amino acids. V lost 4 bases and J lost 8; bases outside the gene matches: 16. CDR3 DNA sequence: TGCGCCAGCAGCCTACCTTCCAGCGGGAGGAGTGAGGATGAGCAGTTCTTC. It is translated as CASSLPSSGRSEDEQFF.

This clonotype has ten or more counts. The rearrangement links TRBV3-1 to TRBJ2-3; the D gene could be TRBD1 or TRBD2 (5 bases each). Trimming took off 6 bases at V and 2 bases at J, with 12 bases between the two ends. Germline V lookup: CDR1 LGHDT, CDR2 YNNKEL (reference sequence). The CDR3 is 14 amino acids. CDR3 nucleotide sequence: TGTGCCAGCAGAGACGGGGCAAACACAGATACGCAGTATTTT. Encoded protein: CASRDGANTDTQYF.

Only a few counts were recorded for this clonotype. The V call is TRBV29-1, the J call TRBJ2-5, with D possibly called TRBD1 or TRBD2 (6 bases each). V was clipped by 6 bases and J by 5 bases, with 16 bases between them. This CDR3 region has 13 residues. CDR1 is SQVTM and CDR2 is ANQGSEA in the germline V gene. Here the CDR3 DNA reads TGCAGCGTCGCCCGACAGGCGGGGGAGACCCAGTACTTC. Protein sequence: CSVARQAGETQYF. Together with reference TRBV29-1 and TRBJ2-5, the CDR3 gives the full variable domain: SAVISQKPSRDICQRGTSLTIQCQVDSQVTMMFWYRQQPGQSLTLIATANQGSEATYESGFVIDKFPISRPNLTFSTLTVSNMSPEDSSIYLCSVARQAGETQYFGPGTRLLVL.

This clonotype turned up a few times. This CDR3 is CASSIEDRVNQPQHF. The CDR3 region has the DNA TGTGCCAGTAGTATAGAAGACAGGGTCAATCAGCCCCAGCATTTT. This chain links TRBV19 with TRBJ1-5; 7 nucleotides agree with TRBD1. V was clipped by 0 bases and J by 3 bases; unmatched bases: 2. This CDR3 has 15 amino acids. The germline V gene has CDR1 LNHDA and CDR2 SQIVND (reference sequence).

This chain joins TRBV19 and TRBJ2-1; 11 nucleotides match TRBD2. Per the germline V gene, CDR1 is LNHDA and CDR2 is SQIVND (reference sequence). There are 15 residues in the CDR3. The ends lost 4 bases at V and 7 bases at J; junction bases unmatched: 6. CDR3 region: CASSKLAGVMNEQFF. The CDR3 region has the DNA TGTGCCAGTAGTAAACTAGCGGGAGTAATGAATGAGCAGTTCTTC.

This clonotype was recorded at least ten times. The chain couples TRBV13 to TRBJ2-3, with 8 positions matching TRBD2. CDR1 is PRHDT and CDR2 is FYEKMQ in the germline V gene (reference sequence). CDR3 length equals 16 residues. J lost 2 bases, V lost 2 bases, and 6 bases had no gene match. This chain's CDR3 is CASSLTSGGFTDTQYF. The CDR3 DNA is TGTGCCAGCAGCTTAACTAGCGGAGGGTTCACAGATACGCAGTATTTT.

In its sample, this clonotype was seen many times. The genes are TRBV12-3 or TRBV12-4 and TRBJ2-5; tentative D call: TRBD2 (6 bases). The CDR3 consists of 16 residues. Between the trimmed V and J ends, which lost 3 bases and 7 bases, there was a span of 21 bases. The CDR3 reads CASSFGLLGSEVTQYF. The CDR3 nucleotides read TGTGCCAGCAGTTTCGGACTTCTCGGGAGCGAGGTGACCCAGTACTTC.

This clonotype has ten or more counts. The chain uses TRBV12-3 or TRBV12-4 and TRBJ2-7, with 7 bases that match TRBD1. V gave up 6 bases and J gave up 7 bases; unmatched junction bases: 15. The CDR3 runs to 15 residues. CDR3 sequence: CASRPEGLDRVEQYF. The CDR3 region has the DNA TGTGCCAGCAGACCTGAGGGTCTTGACAGGGTAGAGCAGTACTTC.